What follows are 4 T cell receptor beta chains derived from one specimen sequenced in a study of T cell responses to AZD1222 COVID-19 vaccine. Using immunoSEQ multiplex PCR, the repertoire was profiled, and TCRdb retains in-frame clones only, with some absent. The sample consists of 20,000 or so clones, approximately 80% of them appearing once. The sequencing used peripheral blood, collected 28 days after the second AZD1222 dose. These receptors were collected from an adult who received the AZD1222 COVID-19 vaccine.

This clone is a singleton in its sample. The gene calls are TRBV4-3 and TRBJ2-3; TRBD1 matches at 12 bases. CDR1 LGHNA and CDR2 YSLEER come from the germline V gene. The CDR3 consists of 18 residues. The J segment lost 3 bases and the V segment lost 2 bases, leaving 9 bases of the junction unmatched. The CDR3 DNA follows: TGCGCCAGCAGCCAATATCCCGGGACAGGGGGCATGACAGATACGCAGTATTTT. Protein product: CASSQYPGTGGMTDTQYF.

J is TRBJ2-1 and V is TRBV11-1; D uncertain. Between the trimmed V and J ends, which lost 5 bases and 6 bases, there was a span of 14 bases. CDR1 and CDR2 from the germline V gene are SGHAT and FQDESV (reference sequence). The CDR3 covers 14 residues. As DNA, the CDR3 is TGTGCCAGCAGCCCTACCATGCCTACCAATGAGCAGTTCTTC. It specifies CASSPTMPTNEQFF.

V and J are TRBV7-6 and TRBJ1-6, with TRBD1 matching over 9 bases. CDR1 SGHVS and CDR2 FNYEAQ come from the germline V gene. This CDR3 is built from 15 residues. Trimming took 5 bases from V and 10 from J; bases not matched to a gene: 9. DNA of the CDR3: TGTGCCAGCAGCGAACAGGGGGCGAGGCTCTCACCCCTCCACTTT. This encodes CASSEQGARLSPLHF. Together with reference TRBV7-6 and TRBJ1-6, the CDR3 gives the full variable domain: GAGVSQSPRYKVTKRGQDVALRCDPISGHVSLYWYRQALGQGPEFLTYFNYEAQQDKSGLPNDRFSAERPEGSISTLTIQRTEQRDSAMYRCASSEQGARLSPLHFGNGTRLTVT.

The rearrangement links TRBV18 to TRBJ2-7, with 7 bases identical to TRBD1. The CDR3 consists of 14 residues. V was pared by 3 bases and J by 5 bases, with 7 bases of the junction left unmatched. Germline V gene data show CDR1 as KGHSH and CDR2 as LQKENI. In nucleotides, the CDR3 is TGTGCCAGCTCACCTTCGACAGGGTTGGACGAGCAGTACTTC. Translated: CASSPSTGLDEQYF.